The 14 T cell receptor beta chains presented below share a single source sample, sequenced in a study of shared clonotypes between healthy human individuals (TCRdb year 2020). Libraries were prepared through the immunoSEQ multiplex PCR assay. TCRdb stores this immuneACCESS table with in-frame sequences only. Part of the clones is absent; in the studies checked, under half of the shortfall reflects unresolved V genes, and no reason is known for the rest. This sample lists approximately 1.1 million clones; approximately 78% were detected once. Jointly, the top ten make up approximately 0.56% of the sample. Sequencing input: memory CD4+ T cells from PBMCs. The cell subset or site label on this specimen signifies: CD45RA-negative fraction. The receptors stem from a young man in good health. Some clones in this sample may be carry-over from other donors' samples.

Turning to this clone: The CDR3 carries no conserved terminal phenylalanine or tryptophan, so it likely arises from a read error. Because the CDR3's place on the DNA is in doubt, the DNA is left out and the CDR3 is given as listed by TCRdb. The V call is TRBV10-3, the J call TRBJ2-3; no DNA check was done on the table's D call, TRBD2. The CDR3 is 12 amino acids in total, end residues counted. Germline lookup yields CDR1 ENHRY and CDR2 SYGVKD. CDR3 in amino acids: CAISESIGPVLV.

J is TRBJ2-3 and V is TRBV13; 11 bases fit TRBD2. The CDR3 length is 16 residues. V dropped 1 base and J dropped 4; count of bases not matched to a gene: 4. Germline-derived CDR1 and CDR2 are PRHDT and FYEKMQ (reference sequence). The CDR3 bases are TGTGCCAGCAGCTTAGCTAGCGGGAGGTCTGCAGATACGCAGTATTTT. The encoded protein is CASSLASGRSADTQYF. The complete variable domain, with remaining parts taken from reference TRBV13 and TRBJ2-3, reads AAGVIQSPRHLIKEKRETATLKCYPIPRHDTVYWYQQGPGQDPQFLISFYEKMQSDKGSIPDRFSAQQFSDYHSELNMSSLELGDSALYFCASSLASGRSADTQYFGPGTRLTVL.

This rearrangement joins TRBV6-5 to TRBJ2-3; a weak D match, TRBD2 (6 bases). V lost 4 bases to trimming and J lost 3 bases, with 17 bases between them. The germline CDR1 and CDR2 sequences are MNHEY and SVGAGI. The CDR3 is made up of 16 amino acids. CDR3 nucleotides: TGTGCCAGCAGTTTCCGTGACGGGAGCTTGACAGATACGCAGTATTTT. This gives the protein CASSFRDGSLTDTQYF.

The CDR3 region has the DNA TGTGCCAGCAGGAGCGGGGATGGAAACAATGAGCAGTTCTTC. It codes for CASRSGDGNNEQFF. The chain couples TRBV2 to TRBJ2-1; 7 bases agree with TRBD2. The ends lost 6 bases at V and 5 bases at J; junction bases unmatched: 7. Per germline, CDR1 SNHLY and CDR2 FYNNEI. The CDR3 runs to 14 residues.

The chain joins TRBV5-4 to TRBJ2-5, with 9 bases lining up with TRBD2. The CDR3 is made up of 14 amino acids. Losses at the gene ends were 4 bases for V and 4 bases for J; bases not matched to a gene: 5. The germline CDR1 and CDR2 sequences are SGHNT and YYREEE (reference sequence). CDR3 in DNA: TGTGCCAGCAGCCGCGGGGGGGCCCCAGAGACCCAGTACTTC. Translation gives CASSRGGAPETQYF.

The V gene is TRBV14, the J gene TRBJ1-2; D remains ambiguous. V was shortened by 4 bases and J by 3 bases, with 9 bases between the two germline ends. Germline V gene sequence: CDR1 SGHDN, CDR2 FVKESK. The CDR3 is made up of 13 amino acids. In DNA, the CDR3 is TGTGCCAGCAGCCGTTATTTGGACTATGGCTACACCTTC. As protein: CASSRYLDYGYTF.

This chain joins TRBV5-1 and TRBJ2-4; 8 bases are shared with TRBD1. This CDR3 is 12 amino acids long. Losses at the gene ends were 4 bases for V and 12 bases for J; bases not matched to a gene: 6. Germline V gives CDR1 SGHRS, CDR2 YFSETQ. The DNA of the CDR3 is TGCGCCAGCAGCCTTATCGGACAGGGTCAGTACTTC. Encoded protein: CASSLIGQGQYF.

CDR3 amino acids: CASSRSGASSTDTQYF. CDR3 coding DNA: TGTGCCAGCAGCCGTAGTGGGGCTTCTAGCACAGATACGCAGTATTTT. J is TRBJ2-3 and V is TRBV9; a possible D gene is TRBD1 (5 bases). The CDR3 extends over 16 amino acids. Trimming removed 4 bases at V and 0 bases at J, with 15 bases between. Germline values: CDR1 SGDLS, CDR2 YYNGEE.

The rearrangement uses TRBV29-1 and TRBJ1-2, with a weak D call TRBD1 (6 bases). The germline V and J ends were trimmed by 5 bases and 3 bases, with 28 bases remaining between them. Germline V lookup: CDR1 SQVTM, CDR2 ANQGSEA. This CDR3 contains 18 residues. The chain's CDR3 is CSVLNSLRGGALDYGYTF. The DNA of the CDR3 is TGCAGCGTTTTAAACTCGCTAAGGGGGGGCGCCTTGGACTATGGCTACACCTTC.

This sequence joins TRBV11-1 and TRBJ1-5, with a tentative D call TRBD1 (5 bases). Germline assignment: CDR1 SGHAT and CDR2 FQDESV (reference sequence). The CDR3 is 16 residues long. V was clipped by 5 bases and J by 4 bases, with 18 bases between them. CDR3 sequence reads: CASSPTRLRGNQPQHF. Written as DNA, the CDR3 is TGTGCCAGCAGCCCCACGCGGCTAAGGGGTAATCAGCCCCAGCATTTT.

The V and J genes are TRBV5-1 and TRBJ1-1; possible D gene TRBD1, 6 bases. The CDR3 is 16 residues long. V lost 4 bases and J 4 bases, leaving 20 bases between the germline ends. Germline V gene data show CDR1 as SGHRS and CDR2 as YFSETQ. In nucleotides, the CDR3 is TGCGCCAGCAGCCGGCTCTCCACAGGGTCCGGCACTGAAGCTTTCTTT. The encoded protein is CASSRLSTGSGTEAFF.

The V gene is TRBV29-1, the J gene TRBJ2-7; D remains ambiguous. In germline, CDR1 is SQVTM, CDR2 ANQGSEA. The CDR3 runs 13 residues. The V gene lost 4 bases and the J gene lost 2 bases, with 12 bases spanning the gap. For the CDR3, the DNA is TGCAGCGTTGTAGGGCAGTACACCTACGAGCAGTACTTC. Protein: CSVVGQYTYEQYF.

The chain carries TRBV6-6 and TRBJ1-4; a weak D match, TRBD1 (5 bases). CDR1 is MNHNY and CDR2 is SVGAGI in the germline V gene (reference sequence). Trimming shortened V by 5 bases and J by 6 bases, and 10 bases separated the two germline ends. This CDR3 is built from 13 residues. The CDR3 region is CASSPGEDEKLFF. CDR3 bases: TGTGCCAGCAGTCCGGGGGAAGATGAAAAACTGTTTTTT.

V is TRBV5-6 and J is TRBJ2-3; 8 nucleotides line up with TRBD1. Trimming took 0 bases from V and 5 from J; bases not matched to a gene: 5. Germline-derived CDR1 and CDR2 are SGHDT and YYEEEE. CDR3 length equals 15 residues. The CDR3 sequence is CASSLAQGARDTQYF. CDR3 DNA: TGTGCCAGCAGCTTGGCCCAGGGGGCAAGAGATACGCAGTATTTT.